This passage covers 3 T cell receptor beta chains from one sample sequenced in a study of T cell responses to AZD1222 COVID-19 vaccine. Method: immunoSEQ multiplex PCR; TCRdb's copy keeps in-frame clones and lacks some. The sample has some 91,000 clones, over 85% seen once; the top ten hold 12%. This sample comprised peripheral blood, obtained on day 0 of AZD1222 vaccination. The receptors shown here come from an adult in good health.

About this clone: In the same sample, other DNA sequences code for this CDR3. The chain has TRBV7-9 and TRBJ1-1, with D tentatively TRBD1 (5 bases). Between the trimmed V and J ends, which lost 5 bases and 1 base, there was a span of 11 bases. The CDR3 runs 14 residues. The V gene's germline CDR1 is SEHNR and CDR2 FQNEAQ (reference sequence). The CDR3 protein is CASSRGQSNTEAFF. The CDR3 bases are TGTGCCAGCAGCCGTGGACAATCGAACACTGAAGCTTTCTTT.

This chain connects TRBV9 to TRBJ1-1, with a tentative D call TRBD1 (5 bases). Trimming cost V 4 bases and J 5 bases, with 18 bases left between them. There are 15 residues in the CDR3. Germline CDR1 is SGDLS and CDR2 is YYNGEE. CDR3 in DNA: TGTGCCAGCAGCTACCTAGCTAGGGGCGATACTGAAGCTTTCTTT. This gives the protein CASSYLARGDTEAFF.

The CDR3 DNA reads as TGTGCCTGGAGTAAGGGGGTCGTAAATGAAAAACTGTTTTTT. Residues: CAWSKGVVNEKLFF. The chain employs TRBV30 and TRBJ1-4; perhaps TRBD1 as D (6 bases). Germline values: CDR1 GTSNPN, CDR2 SVGIG (reference sequence). Trimming removed 2 bases from V and 5 bases from J, with 12 bases in between. The CDR3 extends over 14 amino acids.